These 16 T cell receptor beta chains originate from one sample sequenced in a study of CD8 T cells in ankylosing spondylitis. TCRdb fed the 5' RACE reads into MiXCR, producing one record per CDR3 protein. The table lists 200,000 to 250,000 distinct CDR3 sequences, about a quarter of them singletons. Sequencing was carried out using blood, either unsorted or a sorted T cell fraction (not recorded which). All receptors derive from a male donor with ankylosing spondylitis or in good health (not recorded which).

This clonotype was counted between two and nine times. CDR3 region: CSVADRSSSYEQYF. The CDR3 bases are TGCAGCGTTGCAGACAGGAGTAGCTCCTACGAGCAGTACTTC. The chain recombines TRBV29-1 with TRBJ2-7, with TRBD1 as a possible D gene (6 bases). Per the germline V gene, CDR1 is SQVTM and CDR2 is ANQGSEA. This CDR3 has 14 amino acids. The V end lost 4 bases, the J end lost 0 bases, and 13 bases lay between the germline ends.

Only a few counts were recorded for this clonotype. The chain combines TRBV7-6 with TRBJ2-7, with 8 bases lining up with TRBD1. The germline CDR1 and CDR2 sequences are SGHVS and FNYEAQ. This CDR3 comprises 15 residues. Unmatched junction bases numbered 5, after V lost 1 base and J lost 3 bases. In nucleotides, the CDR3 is TGTGCCAGCAGCTTAGACGACAGGGGACACTACGAGCAGTACTTC. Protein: CASSLDDRGHYEQYF.

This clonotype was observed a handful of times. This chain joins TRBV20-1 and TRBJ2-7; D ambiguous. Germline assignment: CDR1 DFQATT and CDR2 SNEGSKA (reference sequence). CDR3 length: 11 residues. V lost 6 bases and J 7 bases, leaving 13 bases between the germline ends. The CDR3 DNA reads TGCAGTGCCCAGAAGCTAAATGAGCAGTACTTC. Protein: CSAQKLNEQYF.

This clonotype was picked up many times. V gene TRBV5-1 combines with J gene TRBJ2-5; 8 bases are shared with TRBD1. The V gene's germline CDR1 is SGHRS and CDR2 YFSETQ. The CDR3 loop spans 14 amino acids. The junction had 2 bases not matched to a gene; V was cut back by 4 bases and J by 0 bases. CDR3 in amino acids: CASSRDRNQETQYF. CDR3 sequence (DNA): TGCGCCAGCAGCAGGGACAGGAACCAAGAGACCCAGTACTTC.

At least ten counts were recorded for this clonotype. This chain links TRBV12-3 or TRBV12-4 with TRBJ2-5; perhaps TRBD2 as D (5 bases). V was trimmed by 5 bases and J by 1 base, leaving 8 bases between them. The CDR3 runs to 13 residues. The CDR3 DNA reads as TGTGCCAGCAGTGACGGACTCCAAGAGACCCAGTACTTC. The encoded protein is CASSDGLQETQYF.

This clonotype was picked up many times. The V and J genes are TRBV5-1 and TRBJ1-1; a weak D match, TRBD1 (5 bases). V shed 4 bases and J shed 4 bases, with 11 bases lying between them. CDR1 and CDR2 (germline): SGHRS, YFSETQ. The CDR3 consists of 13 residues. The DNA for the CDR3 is TGCGCCAGCAGCATTCGACAGTCCACTGAAGCTTTCTTT. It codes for CASSIRQSTEAFF.

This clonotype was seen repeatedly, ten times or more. CDR3 nucleotide sequence: TGTGCCAGCAGCCAAGGGACTAGAATCCCAAACCAGCAGTTCTTC. Its protein is CASSQGTRIPNQQFF. The chain recombines TRBV3-1 with TRBJ2-1; 7 nucleotides match TRBD2. This CDR3 has 15 amino acids. Germline lookup yields CDR1 LGHDT and CDR2 YNNKEL (reference sequence). V lost 1 base, J lost 11 bases, and 11 bases stayed unmatched.

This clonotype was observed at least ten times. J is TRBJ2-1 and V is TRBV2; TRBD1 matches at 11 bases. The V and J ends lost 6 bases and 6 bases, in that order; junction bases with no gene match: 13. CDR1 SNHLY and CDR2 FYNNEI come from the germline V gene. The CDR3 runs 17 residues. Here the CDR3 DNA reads TGTGCCAGCAGCCGCCATCCCCGGGACAGGGGGGGCAATGAGCAGTTCTTC. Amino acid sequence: CASSRHPRDRGGNEQFF.

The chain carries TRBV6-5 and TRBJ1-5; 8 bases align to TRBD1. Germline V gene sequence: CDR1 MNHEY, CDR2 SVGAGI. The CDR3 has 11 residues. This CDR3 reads CAGRGHQPQHF. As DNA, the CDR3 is TGTGCGGGCAGGGGGCATCAGCCCCAGCATTTT.

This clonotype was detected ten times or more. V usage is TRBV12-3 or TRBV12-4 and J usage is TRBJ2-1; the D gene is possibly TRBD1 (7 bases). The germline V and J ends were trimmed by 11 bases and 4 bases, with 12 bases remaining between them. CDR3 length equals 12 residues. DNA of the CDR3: TGTGCCGCAGGGGGGTATTACAATGAGCAGTTCTTC. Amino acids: CAAGGYYNEQFF.

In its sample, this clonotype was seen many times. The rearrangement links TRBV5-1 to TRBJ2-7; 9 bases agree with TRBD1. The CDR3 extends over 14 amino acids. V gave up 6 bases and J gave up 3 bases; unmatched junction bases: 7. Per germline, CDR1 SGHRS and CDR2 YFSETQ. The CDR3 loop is CASTFGTGNYEQYF. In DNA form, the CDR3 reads TGCGCCAGCACGTTTGGGACAGGGAACTACGAGCAGTACTTC.

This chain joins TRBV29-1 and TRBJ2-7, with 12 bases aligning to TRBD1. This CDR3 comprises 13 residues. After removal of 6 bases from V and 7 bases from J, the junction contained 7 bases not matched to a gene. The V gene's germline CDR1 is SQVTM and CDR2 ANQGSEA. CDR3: CSVEPGQGAEQYF. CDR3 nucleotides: TGCAGCGTGGAACCGGGACAGGGGGCTGAGCAGTACTTC.

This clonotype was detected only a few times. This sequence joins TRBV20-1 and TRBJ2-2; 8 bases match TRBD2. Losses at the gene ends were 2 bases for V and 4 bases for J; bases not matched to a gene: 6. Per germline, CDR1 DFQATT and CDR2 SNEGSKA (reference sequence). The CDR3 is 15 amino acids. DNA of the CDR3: TGCAGTGCTAGATCCTGGACTAGCAGCACCGGGGAGCTGTTTTTT. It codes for CSARSWTSSTGELFF.

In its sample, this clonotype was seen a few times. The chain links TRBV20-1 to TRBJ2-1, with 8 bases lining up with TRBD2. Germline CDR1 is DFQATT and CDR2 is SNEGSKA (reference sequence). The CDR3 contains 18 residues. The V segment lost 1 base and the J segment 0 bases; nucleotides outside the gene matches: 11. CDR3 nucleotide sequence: TGCAGTGCTAGAGGCCCCGCTAGCGGGTGGAGCTCCTACAATGAGCAGTTCTTC. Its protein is CSARGPASGWSSYNEQFF.

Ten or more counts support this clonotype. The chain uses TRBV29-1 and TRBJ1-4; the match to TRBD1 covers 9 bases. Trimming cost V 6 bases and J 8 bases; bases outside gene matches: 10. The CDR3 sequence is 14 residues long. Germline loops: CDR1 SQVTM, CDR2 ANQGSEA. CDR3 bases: TGCAGCGTGGGAAGTGGGACAGGGAGAGAAAAACTGTTTTTT. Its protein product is CSVGSGTGREKLFF.

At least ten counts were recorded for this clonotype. The CDR3 nucleotides are TGCAGTGCCCAGACTAGGAGAACAGATACGCAGTATTTT. It encodes CSAQTRRTDTQYF. V usage is TRBV20-1 and J usage is TRBJ2-3; D is possibly TRBD2 (6 bases). Trimming pared 6 bases from V and 3 bases from J, leaving 13 bases between. The CDR3 spans 13 residues. Germline V gene data show CDR1 as DFQATT and CDR2 as SNEGSKA (reference sequence).